This T cell receptor beta chain was recovered during a study of blood T cell repertoires in COVID-19 (dated by TCRdb to 2018 to 2021). The study in broad terms: Samples covering the acute and convalescent phases of COVID-19 were provided by collaborators in the United States, Italy and Spain. Subjects who had been exposed to COVID-19, were actively infected with it, or had recovered from it provided the deeply sampled blood TCRbeta repertoires that made up the dataset. HLA class I and class II types, where available, came from metadata supplied by the sample provider rather than from assay-based typing. The prospective study material was composed of cDNA or gDNA derived from T cells, B-cell-depleted T cells, or PBMCs. The repertoires were made available in a free public database intended to serve as a resource for research on the immune response to SARS-CoV-2. The sample metadata nearly always contained a de-identified subject ID, COVID-19 status, age in years and sex. Samples came from the ongoing ImmuneRACE study (first 160 participants) plus 1,254 subjects from 6 global collaborators. Beyond this particular receptor, the publication reports: The amount of clinical and demographic metadata varied by source and participant and was provided uncurated.

TCRbeta CDR3 regions were amplified from genomic DNA using the immunoSEQ Assay, a bias-controlled multiplex PCR. Under the source paper's analysis protocol: The number of nucleated cells in each sample was estimated by amplification of reference gene primers within the assay. Sequence reads were collapsed and filtered to measure the absolute abundance of every unique TCRbeta CDR3 rearrangement. For each sample, productive Simpson clonality was calculated by taking the square root of Simpson's diversity index across productive rearrangements. TCRdb mirrors the immuneACCESS table, restricted to in-frame sequences. Some clones are absent from its copies; in checked studies, under half trace to an unresolved V gene, and the reason for the others is unknown. For V, J and clone size, that table is used; D and trimming come from the DNA. This sample comprises 150,000 to 180,000 clones, approximately 83% of them detected only once. The ten top clones hold around 32% of the sample.

A word on this clone: Its target antigen remains unknown. One base away there is no much larger clone; base qualities are not given.

At the junction V is shortened by 2 bases and J by 8 bases; bases outside the gene matches: 4. Measured from the cysteine to the phenylalanine, the CDR3 is 14 residues long. The entry retains the CDR3 DNA only, 42 bases that are in frame from base 1. Based on the germline V gene (reference sequence), the CDR1 and CDR2 sequences are SGHNT and YYREEE. Whole blood was collected in K2EDTA tubes by collaborating institutions according to the institutions' own protocols. For TCRbeta analysis, collaborators shipped samples in one of three forms: frozen whole blood, isolated PBMCs, or DNA extracted from either of those sample types.

This chain is built from TRBV5-4 and TRBJ2-1; 10 nucleotides in the junction match TRBD1. The source is a woman aged 55-69 years with acute or convalescent COVID-19. The sequencing sample was made of peripheral blood. The CDR3 has the sequence CASSFRQGAYEQFF. The nucleotide sequence is given as TGTGCCAGCAGCTTCAGACAGGGGGCCTATGAGCAGTTCTTC.